What follows are 2 T cell receptor beta chains derived from one specimen sequenced in a study of blood T cells in healthy people across ages. The second PCR ran about 6 to 11 cycles with a sample-barcoded 5' primer and J-beta primers. One entry per CDR3 protein, called by TCRdb with MiXCR from the 5' RACE reads. The sample lists around 970,000 distinct CDR3 sequences, roughly 47% occurring once. Sequences were obtained from blood. Source of these receptors: a woman aged 60-75 years in good health.

This chain links TRBV2 with TRBJ2-7; tentatively, D is TRBD1 (7 bases). Looked up from germline, CDR1 is SNHLY and CDR2 is FYNNEI. There are 14 residues in the CDR3. V was clipped by 4 bases and J by 3 bases, with 13 bases between them. CDR3 DNA sequence: TGTGCCAGCAGTGGAATCCAGGGGGGCTACGAGCAGTACTTC. This sequence encodes CASSGIQGGYEQYF.

This clonotype was seen ten or more times. The CDR3 loop is CASATGTGGSKETQYF. CDR3 DNA sequence: TGTGCTAGTGCCACCGGGACAGGGGGATCCAAAGAGACCCAGTACTTC. The genes are TRBV12-5 and TRBJ2-5; 11 positions match TRBD1. Trimming removed 7 bases from V and 3 bases from J; junction bases left unmatched: 10. CDR1 is LGHNT, CDR2 FRNRAP, per germline. The CDR3 length is 16 residues.